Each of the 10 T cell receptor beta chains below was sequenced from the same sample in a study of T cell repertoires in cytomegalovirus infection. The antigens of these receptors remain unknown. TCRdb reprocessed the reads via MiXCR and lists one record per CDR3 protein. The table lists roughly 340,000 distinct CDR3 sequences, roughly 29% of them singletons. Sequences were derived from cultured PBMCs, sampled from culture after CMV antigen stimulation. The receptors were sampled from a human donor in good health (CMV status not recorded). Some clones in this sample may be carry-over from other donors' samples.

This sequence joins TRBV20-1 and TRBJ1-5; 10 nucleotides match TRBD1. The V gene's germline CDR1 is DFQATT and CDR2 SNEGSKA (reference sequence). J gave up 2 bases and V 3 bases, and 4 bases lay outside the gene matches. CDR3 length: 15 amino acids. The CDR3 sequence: CSARRDRGGNQPQHF. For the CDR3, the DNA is TGCAGTGCTAGGAGGGACAGGGGAGGCAATCAGCCCCAGCATTTT.

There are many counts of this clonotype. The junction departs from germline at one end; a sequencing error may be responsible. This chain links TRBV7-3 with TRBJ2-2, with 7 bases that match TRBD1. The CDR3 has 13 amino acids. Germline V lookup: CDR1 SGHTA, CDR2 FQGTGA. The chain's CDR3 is CASSLTGERKLFF. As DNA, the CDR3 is TGTGCCAGCAGCCTAACAGGGGAGAGGAAGCTGTTTTTT. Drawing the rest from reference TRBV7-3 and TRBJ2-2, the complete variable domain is GAGVSQTPSNKVTEKGKYVELRCDPISGHTALYWYRQSLGQGPEFLIYFQGTGAADDSGLPNDRFFAVRPEGSVSTLKIQRTERGDSAVYLCASSLTGERKLFFGEGSRLTVL.

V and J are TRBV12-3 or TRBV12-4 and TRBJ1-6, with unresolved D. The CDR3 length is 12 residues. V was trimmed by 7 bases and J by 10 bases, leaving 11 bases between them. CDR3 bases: TGTGCCAGCAAGGCCCCCGGGTCACCCCTCCACTTT. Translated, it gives CASKAPGSPLHF.

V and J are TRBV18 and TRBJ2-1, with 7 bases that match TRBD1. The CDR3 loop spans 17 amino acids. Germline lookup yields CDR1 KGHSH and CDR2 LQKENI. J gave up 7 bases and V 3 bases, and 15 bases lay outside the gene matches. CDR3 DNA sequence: TGTGCCAGCTCACCCTTCGGGACAGAACGGACCCCGAATGAGCAGTTCTTC. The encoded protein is CASSPFGTERTPNEQFF.

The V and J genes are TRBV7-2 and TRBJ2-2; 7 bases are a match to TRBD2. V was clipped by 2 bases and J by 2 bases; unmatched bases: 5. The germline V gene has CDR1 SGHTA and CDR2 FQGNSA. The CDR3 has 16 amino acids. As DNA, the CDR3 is TGTGCCAGCAGCTTATCCCCTAGCGGTAACACCGGGGAGCTGTTTTTT. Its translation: CASSLSPSGNTGELFF.

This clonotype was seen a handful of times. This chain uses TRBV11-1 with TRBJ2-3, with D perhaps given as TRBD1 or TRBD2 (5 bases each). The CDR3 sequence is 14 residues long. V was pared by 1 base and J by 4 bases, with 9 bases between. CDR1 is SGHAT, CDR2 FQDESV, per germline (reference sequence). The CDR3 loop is CASSLGGSPDTQYF. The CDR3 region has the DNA TGTGCCAGCAGCTTAGGGGGGAGTCCAGATACGCAGTATTTT. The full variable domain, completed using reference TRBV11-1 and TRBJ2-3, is EAEVAQSPRYKITEKSQAVAFWCDPISGHATLYWYRQILGQGPELLVQFQDESVVDDSQLPKDRFSAERLKGVDSTLKIQPAELGDSAMYLCASSLGGSPDTQYFGPGTRLTVL.

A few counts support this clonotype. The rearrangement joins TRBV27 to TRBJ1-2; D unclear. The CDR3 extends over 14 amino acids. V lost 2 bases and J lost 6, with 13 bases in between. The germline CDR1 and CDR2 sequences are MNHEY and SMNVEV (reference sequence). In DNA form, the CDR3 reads TGTGCCAGCAGTTTACAGTTGGGCGGGAATGGCTACACCTTC. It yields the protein CASSLQLGGNGYTF.

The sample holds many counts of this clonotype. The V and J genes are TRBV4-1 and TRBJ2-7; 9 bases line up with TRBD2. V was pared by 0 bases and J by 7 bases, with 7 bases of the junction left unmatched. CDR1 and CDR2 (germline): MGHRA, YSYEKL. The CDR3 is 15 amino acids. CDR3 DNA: TGCGCCAGCAGCCAAGACTGGCTAGCGGGGAGAGAGCAGTACTTC. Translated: CASSQDWLAGREQYF.

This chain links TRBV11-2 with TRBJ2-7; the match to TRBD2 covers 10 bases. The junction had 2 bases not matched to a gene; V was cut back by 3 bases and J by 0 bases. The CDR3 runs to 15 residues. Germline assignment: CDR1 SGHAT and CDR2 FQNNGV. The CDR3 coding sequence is TGTGCCAGCAGCTTTCGACTAGCGGGCTCCTACGAGCAGTACTTC. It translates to CASSFRLAGSYEQYF.

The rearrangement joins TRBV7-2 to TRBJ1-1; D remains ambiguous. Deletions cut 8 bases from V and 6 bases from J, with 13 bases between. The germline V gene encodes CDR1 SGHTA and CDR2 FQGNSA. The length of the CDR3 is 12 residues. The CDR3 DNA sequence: TGTGCCAGCGGGGAACAGTTCTCTGAAGCTTTCTTT. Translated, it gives CASGEQFSEAFF. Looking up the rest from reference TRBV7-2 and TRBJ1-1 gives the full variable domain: GAGVSQSPSNKVTEKGKDVELRCDPISGHTALYWYRQSLGQGLEFLIYFQGNSAPDKSGLPSDRFSAERTGGSVSTLTIQRTQQEDSAVYLCASGEQFSEAFFGQGTRLTVV.